Shown below are 12 T cell receptor beta chains from a single sample sequenced in a study of human T cells and chemical hapten exposure. Time point denoted: patch test 1, 2 weeks after DPC sensitization. Treatment here: therapeutic diphenylcyclopropenone sensitization with weekly scalp DPC. Each CDR3 protein is one row after TCRdb ran MiXCR on the RACE reads. The sample consists of more than 100,000 distinct CDR3 sequences, around 13% of them appearing once. Source: whole blood, taken in connection with sensitization to the hapten diphenylcyclopropenone (DPC). The source is a man between 18 and 35 years old with alopecia areata. Some clones in this sample may be carry-over from other donors' samples.

V is TRBV7-2 and J is TRBJ2-2; D may be TRBD1 or TRBD2 (5 bases each). Trimming took 2 bases from V and 6 from J, leaving 13 bases between them. Germline loops: CDR1 SGHTA, CDR2 FQGNSA. The CDR3 is 15 residues long. The CDR3 DNA is TGTGCCAGCAGCTTAAGGGGAGTAACGGCCGGGGAGCTGTTTTTT. This gives the protein CASSLRGVTAGELFF.

The chain has TRBV28 and TRBJ1-5, with no clear D. Trimming took 3 bases from V and 11 from J, leaving 17 bases between them. From germline, CDR1 is MDHEN and CDR2 SYDVKM. CDR3 length equals 14 residues. CDR3 nucleotide sequence: TGTGCCAGCAGTTTCGGGCGGGGAAAAGCAGCCCAGCATTTT. It yields the protein CASSFGRGKAAQHF.

CDR3 protein: CASSLRARDSTDTQYF. DNA of the CDR3: TGTGCCAGCAGCTTAAGGGCCAGGGACAGCACAGATACGCAGTATTTT. The V gene is TRBV11-2, the J gene TRBJ2-3; D is perhaps TRBD1 or TRBD2 (5 bases each). The CDR3 spans 16 residues. Germline CDR1 and CDR2: SGHAT and FQNNGV. The V gene lost 2 bases and the J gene lost 0 bases, with 12 bases spanning the gap.

This clonotype was counted between two and nine times. The chain joins TRBV6-6 to TRBJ2-4; perhaps TRBD1 as D (6 bases). The CDR3 is 15 residues long. Trimming shortened V by 6 bases and J by 0 bases, and 12 bases separated the two germline ends. The germline CDR1 and CDR2 sequences are MNHNY and SVGAGI (reference sequence). CDR3 protein: CASSLQGIAKNIQYF. The CDR3 region has the DNA TGTGCCAGCAGCTTACAGGGAATAGCCAAAAACATTCAGTACTTC.

DNA for the CDR3: TGTGCCAGCAGCTTTACAGGGGGCAGCCACAATGAGCAGTTCTTC. This sequence encodes CASSFTGGSHNEQFF. The chain recombines TRBV11-3 with TRBJ2-1; the match to TRBD1 covers 9 bases. Germline V gene data show CDR1 as SGHNT and CDR2 as YENEEA. V shed 3 bases and J 5 bases; nucleotides not matched to a gene: 5. The CDR3 covers 15 residues.

The chain uses TRBV11-2 and TRBJ1-1; tentatively, D is TRBD1 (6 bases). The CDR3 consists of 11 residues. Per germline, CDR1 SGHAT and CDR2 FQNNGV. V lost 5 bases, J lost 14 bases, and 15 bases lay in between. The CDR3 region is CASSQGPWWFF. The CDR3 coding sequence is TGTGCCAGCAGCCAGGGGCCTTGGTGGTTCTTT.

The chain employs TRBV18 and TRBJ1-5; 9 positions agree with TRBD1. V lost 5 bases to trimming and J lost 3 bases; unmatched junction nucleotides: 5. Germline-derived CDR1 and CDR2 are KGHSH and LQKENI. The CDR3 consists of 15 residues. The CDR3 DNA is TGTGCCAGCTCATTGGGACAGGGATCCAATCAGCCCCAGCATTTT. It specifies CASSLGQGSNQPQHF.

There are a few counts of this clonotype. At one end the junction does not follow the germline gene, possibly because of a read error. The J gene is TRBJ2-5, the V gene TRBV11-2, with D possibly matching TRBD1 (5 bases). The CDR3 consists of 12 residues. The germline V gene has CDR1 SGHAT and CDR2 FQNNGV. The CDR3, as DNA: TGTGCAAGCACTGGACAAGAAGAGACCCAGTACTTC. Encoded protein: CASTGQEETQYF. Drawing the rest from reference TRBV11-2 and TRBJ2-5, the complete variable domain is EAGVAQSPRYKIIEKRQSVAFWCNPISGHATLYWYQQILGQGPKLLIQFQNNGVVDDSQLPKDRFSAERLKGVDSTLKIQPAKLEDSAVYLCASTGQEETQYFGPGTRLLVL.

Ten or more counts support this clonotype. The rearrangement uses TRBV3-1 and TRBJ1-2; 9 bases align to TRBD1. Germline V CDR1 and CDR2: LGHDT, YNNKEL (reference sequence). This CDR3 has 15 residues. V lost 0 bases, J lost 6 bases, and 5 bases stayed unmatched. The CDR3 DNA follows: TGTGCCAGCAGCCAAGAGTCCGGGACAGGGCATGGCTACACCTTC. This sequence encodes CASSQESGTGHGYTF.

V and J are TRBV3-1 and TRBJ2-4, with a tentative D call TRBD1 (6 bases). Deletions cut 1 base from V and 9 bases from J, with 13 bases between. The CDR3 consists of 14 residues. Germline V gene data show CDR1 as LGHDT and CDR2 as YNNKEL (reference sequence). CDR3 bases: TGTGCCAGCAGCCAAGCCACAGGGCTGGCCATTCAGTACTTC. This gives the protein CASSQATGLAIQYF.

This chain links TRBV14 with TRBJ2-2, with D unclear. Trimming stripped 0 bases from V and 5 bases from J, with 7 bases between. This CDR3 is built from 14 residues. The germline V gene has CDR1 SGHDN and CDR2 FVKESK. The CDR3 coding sequence is TGTGCCAGCAGCCAAGACGGGCCAACCGGGGAGCTGTTTTTT. Translating gives CASSQDGPTGELFF.

The chain recombines TRBV2 with TRBJ2-3; D is undetermined. The CDR3 contains 14 residues. Trimming took off 5 bases at V and 5 bases at J, with 14 bases between the two ends. The germline V gene encodes CDR1 SNHLY and CDR2 FYNNEI. The CDR3 DNA sequence: TGTGCCAGCAGTTACCCCCCGGGCTTAGATACGCAGTATTTT. As protein: CASSYPPGLDTQYF.